The present TCR beta chain was sequenced within a study of T-cell memory formation after mild COVID-19. Germline V gene data show CDR1 as DFQATT and CDR2 as SNEGSKA (reference sequence). The CDR3 is 13 amino acids. V lost 8 bases and J lost 6, with 14 bases in between. TCRdb redid the calling of the 5' RACE reads with MiXCR, one entry per CDR3 protein. The sample contains approximately 240,000 distinct CDR3 sequences, around 17% of which appear only once. The chain recombines TRBV20-1 with TRBJ1-6; D gene unclear. This TCR was sampled from a man aged 18-30 years who had mild COVID-19 (a few samples of this study predate the infection). Cell type and time point are not known. Specimen: PBMCs or a T cell subset sorted from them (not recorded which). DNA of the CDR3: TGCAGTCCTGAACTCGGAAGTAATTCACCCCTCCACTTT. Its protein product is CSPELGSNSPLHF.